This T cell receptor beta chain is from a study of human T cells and chemical hapten exposure. This clonotype appeared a few times. Antigen specificity is unknown. Study-level findings and limits: Among expanded TCRs, significantly more large CDR3 similarity clusters formed than among controls.

TCRdb redid the calling of the RACE reads with MiXCR, one entry per CDR3 protein. The repertoire holds 140,000 or so distinct CDR3 sequences, with 12% as singletons. The CDR3 sequence is 16 residues long. Germline assignment: CDR1 MNHEY and CDR2 SVGEGT. V gave up 5 bases and J gave up 5 bases, with 20 bases separating them. The time point is: patch test 2, 6 weeks after DPC sensitization. Treatment: therapeutic diphenylcyclopropenone sensitization with weekly scalp DPC. This TCR came from a woman aged 50 to 60 with alopecia areata. Some clones in this sample may be carry-over from other donors' samples. This chain links TRBV6-2 or TRBV6-3 with TRBJ2-3; D possibly uses TRBD1 or TRBD2 (5 bases each). The sample here was whole blood, taken in connection with sensitization to the hapten diphenylcyclopropenone (DPC). The chain's CDR3 is CASSLWGSGGGDTQYF. In DNA form, the CDR3 reads TGTGCCAGCAGTCTCTGGGGGTCAGGAGGTGGAGATACGCAGTATTTT.